One sample yielded the 5 T cell receptor beta chains listed below, sequenced in a study of naive and memory T cell subsets (dated by TCRdb to between 2016 and 2019). Library construction relied on UMI-ligation and nested PCR. The sequencer listed for this sample is Illumina MiSeq. The beta constant-region primer was an equimolar mix of two oligonucleotides covering both TRBC1 and TRBC2. TCRdb reworked the public reads: Q25 trimming with fastp, MiXCR clone assembly, productive beta chains retained. CDR3 protein duplicates are merged, each entry listing the most common genes and DNA. In all, the sample holds roughly 40,000 distinct CDR3 sequences, and roughly 14% of those were seen once. The ten biggest clones cover around 20% of the sample. The sequenced sample consisted of effector memory CD4+ T cells from blood. The intended sense of this specimen's cell subset or site label: effector memory, CD45RA- CD27-. Every receptor here comes from a human donor in good health.

This clonotype was detected a few times. V usage is TRBV29-1 and J usage is TRBJ2-3; D gene unclear. Trimming shortened V by 2 bases and J by 6 bases, and 15 bases separated the two germline ends. The CDR3 contains 14 residues. Germline V CDR1 and CDR2: SQVTM, ANQGSEA. CDR3 sequence: CSVEFARAGDTQYF. As DNA, the CDR3 is TGCAGCGTTGAATTTGCCCGTGCCGGGGATACGCAGTATTTT.

This clonotype has a count of ten or more. This chain uses TRBV20-1 with TRBJ1-2; TRBD1 aligns across 7 bases. The CDR3 has 13 residues. V lost 6 bases, J lost 12 bases, and 16 bases stayed unmatched. From germline, CDR1 is DFQATT and CDR2 SNEGSKA (reference sequence). The CDR3 DNA reads as TGCAGTGCGGCCACTCCCGGGACAGCGGAGAACACCTTC. It codes for CSAATPGTAENTF.

This clonotype has just a few counts. The chain links TRBV6-5 to TRBJ2-1; a weak D match, TRBD2 (6 bases). Trimming cost V 4 bases and J 8 bases, with 21 bases left between them. The CDR3 has 16 residues. In germline, CDR1 is MNHEY, CDR2 SVGAGI. The CDR3 region is CASSSRDLVLHDEQFF. The CDR3 DNA sequence: TGTGCCAGCAGTTCCAGGGACTTAGTGTTACACGATGAGCAGTTCTTC.

This clonotype was observed a single time. The junction does not match germline at one end; this may be a read error. This sequence joins TRBV6-2 or TRBV6-3 and TRBJ1-3, with unresolved D. CDR1 MNHEY and CDR2 SVGEGT come from the germline V gene. The CDR3 covers 19 residues. CDR3 protein: CASTELPSTDIGSRNTIYF. As DNA, the CDR3 is TGTGCCAGCACTGAGCTCCCATCCACCGATATCGGCTCTAGAAACACCATATATTTT.

This clonotype appeared many times. This chain links TRBV11-2 with TRBJ2-6; 8 nucleotides align to TRBD2. After removal of 1 base from V and 0 bases from J, the junction contained 8 bases not matched to a gene. This CDR3 contains 19 residues. Germline CDR1 reads SGHAT; CDR2 reads FQNNGV. CDR3 loop: CASSLVGGGFDSGANVLTF. The CDR3 DNA reads TGTGCCAGCAGCTTAGTAGGCGGGGGGTTCGACTCTGGGGCCAACGTCCTGACTTTC.